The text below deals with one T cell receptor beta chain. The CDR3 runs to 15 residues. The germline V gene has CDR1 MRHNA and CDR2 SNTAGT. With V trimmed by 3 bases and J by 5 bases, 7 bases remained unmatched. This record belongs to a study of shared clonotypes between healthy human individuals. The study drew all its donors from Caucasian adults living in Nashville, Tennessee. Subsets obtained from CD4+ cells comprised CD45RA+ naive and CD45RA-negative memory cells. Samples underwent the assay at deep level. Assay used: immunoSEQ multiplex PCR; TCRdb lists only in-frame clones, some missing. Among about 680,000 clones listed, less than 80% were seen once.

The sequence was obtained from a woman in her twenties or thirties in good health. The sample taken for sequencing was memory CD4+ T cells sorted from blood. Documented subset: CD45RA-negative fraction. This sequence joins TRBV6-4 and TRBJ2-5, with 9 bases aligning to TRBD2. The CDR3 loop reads CASSEGSGSWETQYF. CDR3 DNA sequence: TGTGCCAGCAGTGAGGGTAGCGGGAGTTGGGAGACCCAGTACTTC.